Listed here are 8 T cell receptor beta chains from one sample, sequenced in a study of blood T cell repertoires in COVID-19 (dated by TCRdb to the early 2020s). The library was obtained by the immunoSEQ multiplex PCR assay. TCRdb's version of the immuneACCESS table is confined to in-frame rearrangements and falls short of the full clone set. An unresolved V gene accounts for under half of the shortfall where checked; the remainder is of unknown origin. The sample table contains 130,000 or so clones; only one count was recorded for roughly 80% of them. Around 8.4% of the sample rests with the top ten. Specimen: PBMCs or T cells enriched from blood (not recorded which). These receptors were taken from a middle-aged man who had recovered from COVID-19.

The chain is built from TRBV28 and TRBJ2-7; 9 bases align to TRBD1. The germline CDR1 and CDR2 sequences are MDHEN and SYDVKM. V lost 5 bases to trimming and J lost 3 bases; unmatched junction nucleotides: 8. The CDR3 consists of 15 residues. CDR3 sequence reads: CASSHRRDRVYEQYF. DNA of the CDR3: TGTGCCAGCAGTCACCGCCGGGACAGGGTCTACGAGCAGTACTTC.

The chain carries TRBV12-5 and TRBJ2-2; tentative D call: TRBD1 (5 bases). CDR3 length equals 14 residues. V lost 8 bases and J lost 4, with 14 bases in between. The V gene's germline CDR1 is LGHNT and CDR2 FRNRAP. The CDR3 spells CASLVGVGTGELFF. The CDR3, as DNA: TGTGCTAGTTTAGTAGGGGTAGGCACCGGGGAGCTGTTTTTT.

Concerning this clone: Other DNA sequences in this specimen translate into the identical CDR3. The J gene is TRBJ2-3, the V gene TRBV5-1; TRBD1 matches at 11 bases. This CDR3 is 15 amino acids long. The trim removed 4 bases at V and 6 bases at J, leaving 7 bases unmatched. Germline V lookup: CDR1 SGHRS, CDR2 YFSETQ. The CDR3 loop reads CASSVGQGAGDTQYF. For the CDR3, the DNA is TGCGCCAGCAGCGTCGGACAGGGGGCTGGGGATACGCAGTATTTT.

The CDR3 bases are TGTGCCAGCAGCGCACGTGCGGGGGGGTTCAATGAGCAGTTCTTC. Its protein is CASSARAGGFNEQFF. The chain uses TRBV9 and TRBJ2-1, with 9 bases identical to TRBD2. This CDR3 is built from 15 residues. CDR1 and CDR2 from the germline V gene are SGDLS and YYNGEE. Trimming removed 3 bases from V and 6 bases from J; junction bases left unmatched: 7.

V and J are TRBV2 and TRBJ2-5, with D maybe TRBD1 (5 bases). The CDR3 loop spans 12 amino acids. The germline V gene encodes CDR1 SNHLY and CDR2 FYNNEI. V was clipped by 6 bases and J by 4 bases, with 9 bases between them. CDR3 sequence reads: CASRLQGETQYF. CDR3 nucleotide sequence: TGTGCCAGCAGGCTTCAGGGAGAGACCCAGTACTTC.

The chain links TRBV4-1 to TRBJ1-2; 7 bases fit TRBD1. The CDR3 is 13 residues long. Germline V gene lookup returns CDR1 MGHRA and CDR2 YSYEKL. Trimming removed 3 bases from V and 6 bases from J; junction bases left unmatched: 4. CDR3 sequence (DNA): TGCGCCAGCAGCCAGTTACAGGGGAATGGCTACACCTTC. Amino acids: CASSQLQGNGYTF.

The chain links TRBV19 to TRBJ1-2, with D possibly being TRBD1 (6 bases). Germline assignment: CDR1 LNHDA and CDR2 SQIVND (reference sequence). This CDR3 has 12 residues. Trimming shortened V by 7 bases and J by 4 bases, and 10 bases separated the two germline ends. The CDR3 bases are TGTGCCAGTAACGACAGGCTCTATGGCTACACCTTC. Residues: CASNDRLYGYTF. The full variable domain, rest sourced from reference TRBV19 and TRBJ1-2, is DGGITQSPKYLFRKEGQNVTLSCEQNLNHDAMYWYRQDPGQGLRLIYYSQIVNDFQKGDIAEGYSVSREKKESFPLTVTSAQKNPTAFYLCASNDRLYGYTFGSGTRLTVV.

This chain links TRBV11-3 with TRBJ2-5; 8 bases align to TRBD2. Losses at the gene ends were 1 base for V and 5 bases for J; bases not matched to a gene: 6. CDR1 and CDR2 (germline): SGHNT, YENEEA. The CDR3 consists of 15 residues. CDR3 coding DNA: TGTGCCAGCAGCTTAGCGGGGGGGTCATTGGAGACCCAGTACTTC. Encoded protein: CASSLAGGSLETQYF.